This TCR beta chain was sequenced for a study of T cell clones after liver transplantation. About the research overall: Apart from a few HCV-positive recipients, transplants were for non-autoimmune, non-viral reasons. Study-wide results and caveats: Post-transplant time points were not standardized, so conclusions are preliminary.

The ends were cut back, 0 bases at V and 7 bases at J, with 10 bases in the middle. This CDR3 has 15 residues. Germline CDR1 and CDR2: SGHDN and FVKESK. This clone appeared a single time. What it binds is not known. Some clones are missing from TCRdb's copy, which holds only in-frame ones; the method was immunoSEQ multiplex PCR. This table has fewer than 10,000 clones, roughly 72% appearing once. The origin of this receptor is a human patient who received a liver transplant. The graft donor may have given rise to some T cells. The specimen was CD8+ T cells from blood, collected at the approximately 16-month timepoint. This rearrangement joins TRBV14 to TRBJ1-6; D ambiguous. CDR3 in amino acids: CASSQDTGGNSPLHF. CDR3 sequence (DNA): TGTGCCAGCAGCCAAGATACGGGAGGGAATTCACCCCTCCACTTT.